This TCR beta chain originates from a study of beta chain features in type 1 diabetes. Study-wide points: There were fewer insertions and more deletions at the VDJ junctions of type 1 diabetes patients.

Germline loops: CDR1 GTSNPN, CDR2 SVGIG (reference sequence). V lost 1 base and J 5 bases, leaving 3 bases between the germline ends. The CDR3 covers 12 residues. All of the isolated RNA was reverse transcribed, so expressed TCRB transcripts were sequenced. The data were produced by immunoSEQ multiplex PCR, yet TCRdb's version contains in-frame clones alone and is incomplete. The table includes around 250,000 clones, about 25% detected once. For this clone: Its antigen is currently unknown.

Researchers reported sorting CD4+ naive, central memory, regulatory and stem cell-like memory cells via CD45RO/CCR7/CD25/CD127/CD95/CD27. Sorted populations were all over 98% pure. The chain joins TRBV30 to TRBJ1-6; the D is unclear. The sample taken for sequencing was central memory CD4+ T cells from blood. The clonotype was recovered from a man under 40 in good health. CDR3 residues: CAWSADNSPLHF. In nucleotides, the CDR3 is TGTGCCTGGAGTGCAGATAATTCACCCCTCCACTTT.